This T cell receptor beta chain was obtained from a study of T-cell memory formation after mild COVID-19. The table lists this clonotype with a few counts. As yet, its antigen is unknown. Trimming pared 6 bases from V and 3 bases from J, leaving 12 bases between. The CDR3 is made up of 13 amino acids. Germline lookup yields CDR1 LNHDA and CDR2 SQIVND (reference sequence). TCRdb used MiXCR to reprocess the 5' RACE reads, holding one entry per CDR3 protein. The sample consists of 250,000 to 350,000 distinct CDR3 sequences, about 15% of them appearing once. Notes on the study in general: Chiefly within CM and EM were the contracting CD4+ clones; CD8+ ones were within EMRA.

Sample: PBMCs or a T cell subset sorted from them (not recorded which). The chain recombines TRBV19 with TRBJ2-7; D possibly corresponds to TRBD1 (5 bases). The clonotype comes from a man between 18 and 35 years old who had mild COVID-19 (a few samples of this study predate the infection). Cell type and time point are not known. The CDR3 DNA sequence: TGTGCCAGTAGGCAAAAAGGGGACTACGAGCAGTACTTC. It codes for CASRQKGDYEQYF.